These 19 T cell receptor beta chains originate from one sample sequenced in a study of blood T cell repertoires in COVID-19. Some clones are missing from TCRdb's copy, which holds only in-frame ones; the method was immunoSEQ multiplex PCR. The sample includes more than 200,000 clones, about 90% seen only once; the top ten take around 3.8%. Sequencing was carried out using PBMCs or T cells enriched from blood (not recorded which). These receptor sequences come from a woman aged 25 to 39 who had been exposed to COVID-19.

The count of this clone is one. The chain is built from TRBV7-8 and TRBJ2-5; TRBD2 aligns across 9 bases. Per germline, CDR1 SGHVS and CDR2 FQNEAQ. This CDR3 comprises 18 residues. V lost 5 bases, J lost 5 bases, and 18 bases stayed unmatched. The DNA for the CDR3 is TGTGCCAGCAGCCCACTTTTTGGGTTAGCGGGAGTAGACGAGACCCAGTACTTC. Translating gives CASSPLFGLAGVDETQYF.

The V and J genes are TRBV9 and TRBJ2-7; D may be TRBD2 (5 bases). The CDR3 consists of 14 residues. Germline lookup yields CDR1 SGDLS and CDR2 YYNGEE. Trimming stripped 2 bases from V and 3 bases from J, with 12 bases between. DNA for the CDR3: TGTGCCAGCAGCGTTGGCAGTGAGGGCTACGAGCAGTACTTC. It is translated as CASSVGSEGYEQYF.

This chain joins TRBV6-6 and TRBJ1-1, with unresolved D. The CDR3 spans 13 residues. Germline CDR1 is MNHNY and CDR2 is SVGAGI (reference sequence). Between the trimmed V and J ends, which lost 2 bases and 3 bases, there was a span of 7 bases. In DNA form, the CDR3 reads TGTGCCAGCAGTTACACGAGAGACACTGAAGCTTTCTTT. This codes for CASSYTRDTEAFF.

The chain links TRBV5-1 to TRBJ2-1, with D perhaps TRBD1 (6 bases). The germline V and J ends were trimmed by 6 bases and 1 base, with 17 bases remaining between them. Germline-derived CDR1 and CDR2 are SGHRS and YFSETQ. This CDR3 comprises 16 residues. The CDR3 DNA reads as TGCGCCAGCACCGGGACCGGGACACCATCCTACAATGAGCAGTTCTTC. Amino acid sequence: CASTGTGTPSYNEQFF.

V and J are TRBV4-2 and TRBJ2-2; 9 bases fit TRBD1. Germline V gene data show CDR1 as LGHNA and CDR2 as YNFKEQ. Trimming cost V 0 bases and J 4 bases; bases outside gene matches: 9. The CDR3 extends over 18 amino acids. CDR3 bases: TGTGCCAGCAGCCAAGAAAAGTTCGGGACAGGGATCACCGGGGAGCTGTTTTTT. Translating it yields CASSQEKFGTGITGELFF.

This sequence joins TRBV29-1 and TRBJ2-1; 7 nucleotides align to TRBD1. The V and J ends lost 7 bases and 12 bases, in that order; junction bases with no gene match: 9. Germline V gene sequence: CDR1 SQVTM, CDR2 ANQGSEA. The CDR3 length is 11 residues. The CDR3 nucleotides read TGCAGCGCCCGACAGGGTCTTCTGCAGTTCTTC. This codes for CSARQGLLQFF.

The chain joins TRBV2 to TRBJ2-2, with TRBD2 matching over 11 bases. Looked up from germline, CDR1 is SNHLY and CDR2 is FYNNEI. The length of the CDR3 is 16 residues. With 6 bases clipped from V and 0 bases from J, the junction kept 3 bases outside the gene matches. The CDR3 sequence: CASRGLAEPNTGELFF. CDR3 nucleotides: TGTGCCAGCAGGGGACTAGCGGAGCCGAACACCGGGGAGCTGTTTTTT.

The rearrangement uses TRBV19 and TRBJ1-2, with a tentative D call TRBD1 (5 bases). Trimming cost V 1 base and J 3 bases, with 9 bases left between them. Germline values: CDR1 LNHDA, CDR2 SQIVND (reference sequence). The CDR3 covers 14 residues. The CDR3 DNA sequence: TGTGCCAGTAGTATAGGAACGGGGGACTATGGCTACACCTTC. It yields the protein CASSIGTGDYGYTF.

The chain employs TRBV5-4 and TRBJ1-2; possibly TRBD1 for D (6 bases). Trimming cost V 3 bases and J 2 bases, with 11 bases left between them. The CDR3 length is 14 residues. CDR1 SGHNT and CDR2 YYREEE come from the germline V gene (reference sequence). CDR3 sequence reads: CASSWDIKNYGYTF. The CDR3 DNA reads TGTGCCAGCAGCTGGGACATCAAGAACTATGGCTACACCTTC.

J is TRBJ2-5 and V is TRBV4-1; 7 nucleotides align to TRBD2. CDR3 length equals 15 residues. V lost 1 base, J lost 4 bases, and 6 bases stayed unmatched. Germline CDR1 reads MGHRA; CDR2 reads YSYEKL. The CDR3 sequence is CASSQVGGGIETQYF. DNA for the CDR3: TGCGCCAGCAGCCAAGTGGGGGGAGGGATAGAGACCCAGTACTTC.

This chain connects TRBV27 to TRBJ2-1, with D possibly matching TRBD1 (5 bases). CDR1 MNHEY and CDR2 SMNVEV come from the germline V gene (reference sequence). The ends were cut back, 5 bases at V and 0 bases at J, with 23 bases in the middle. The CDR3 has 19 residues. The CDR3 nucleotides are TGTGCCAGCAGTCCGGACATAAGGACCGCTTGGGGCTCCTACAATGAGCAGTTCTTC. Protein: CASSPDIRTAWGSYNEQFF.

This rearrangement joins TRBV7-9 to TRBJ2-1; D perhaps matches TRBD2 (6 bases). The germline CDR1 and CDR2 sequences are SEHNR and FQNEAQ (reference sequence). Trimming removed 3 bases from V and 10 bases from J, with 13 bases in between. The CDR3 is 13 amino acids. CDR3 region: CASSFRVGGEQFF. CDR3 nucleotides: TGTGCCAGCAGCTTTCGGGTGGGAGGCGAGCAGTTCTTC.

The chain combines TRBV5-5 with TRBJ2-7; 11 bases agree with TRBD2. There are 14 residues in the CDR3. CDR1 is SGHKS, CDR2 YYEKEE, per germline (reference sequence). The trim removed 4 bases at V and 7 bases at J, leaving 7 bases unmatched. CDR3 nucleotide sequence: TGTGCCAGCAGCGGGGGGGGACTAGCGGCAGAGCAGTACTTC. This gives the protein CASSGGGLAAEQYF.

This clone was seen just once. The chain links TRBV7-9 to TRBJ2-7, with 9 bases lining up with TRBD2. The CDR3 covers 15 residues. Losses at the gene ends were 2 bases for V and 7 bases for J; bases not matched to a gene: 9. The germline V gene encodes CDR1 SEHNR and CDR2 FQNEAQ (reference sequence). Here the CDR3 reads CASSLSLAGEGEQYF. CDR3 DNA: TGTGCCAGCAGCTTAAGCTTAGCGGGAGAGGGTGAGCAGTACTTC. Using reference TRBV7-9 and TRBJ2-7 for the parts outside the CDR3, the full variable domain is DTGVSQNPRHKITKRGQNVTFRCDPISEHNRLYWYRQTLGQGPEFLTYFQNEAQLEKSRLLSDRFSAERPKGSFSTLEIQRTEQGDSAMYLCASSLSLAGEGEQYFGPGTRLTVT.

The genes are TRBV5-1 and TRBJ1-1; D unresolved. The V gene lost 0 bases and the J gene lost 5 bases, with 8 bases spanning the gap. Germline CDR1 is SGHRS and CDR2 is YFSETQ. The CDR3 covers 13 residues. The CDR3 region has the DNA TGCGCCAGCAGCTTGGCCGCGGCTACTGAAGCTTTCTTT. Its translation: CASSLAAATEAFF.

The genes are TRBV28 and TRBJ1-2; 7 bases match TRBD1. Germline loops: CDR1 MDHEN, CDR2 SYDVKM. Unmatched junction bases numbered 7, after V lost 6 bases and J lost 6 bases. This CDR3 is 13 amino acids long. Here the CDR3 DNA reads TGTGCCAGCAGCTTGGACAGGTTGCATGGCTACACCTTC. The encoded protein is CASSLDRLHGYTF.

The chain joins TRBV30 to TRBJ1-2; 8 nucleotides align to TRBD1. Unmatched junction bases numbered 4, after V lost 3 bases and J lost 7 bases. Per germline, CDR1 GTSNPN and CDR2 SVGIG (reference sequence). The CDR3 runs 12 residues. As DNA, the CDR3 is TGTGCCTGGAGATCAGGGGGCGGTGGCTACACCTTC. It codes for CAWRSGGGGYTF.

The chain uses TRBV9 and TRBJ1-6; D uncertain. V dropped 4 bases and J dropped 10 bases, with 18 bases sitting between them. The CDR3 has 15 residues. Germline V gives CDR1 SGDLS, CDR2 YYNGEE. The CDR3: CASSPQAIFGSPLHF. The CDR3 coding sequence is TGTGCCAGCAGCCCCCAGGCGATATTTGGATCACCCCTCCACTTT.

V and J are TRBV2 and TRBJ2-7; 13 positions match TRBD2. The V gene's germline CDR1 is SNHLY and CDR2 FYNNEI. V lost 6 bases, J lost 6 bases, and 8 bases stayed unmatched. There are 15 residues in the CDR3. The CDR3 bases are TGTGCCAGCAGCACTACTAGCGGGAGGGCGGGCGAGCAGTACTTC. Translated: CASSTTSGRAGEQYF.